This T cell receptor (beta chain) stems from a study of Ad26.COV2.S vaccination and SARS-CoV-2 variants (dated by TCRdb to the early 2020s). In the study overall: Vaccine-arm donors were drawn from COV1001, a multicentre, randomized, double-blind, placebo-controlled phase I-IIa trial of Ad26.COV2.S in healthy adults. Dosing of Ad26.COV2.S was intramuscular, at either 5x10^10 or 1x10^11 viral particles, delivered as one shot or as two shots spaced 56 days apart. TCRbeta repertoire sequencing was used to assess the specificity and breadth of SARS-CoV-2-reactive T cell receptors after Ad26.COV2.S vaccination. A total of 32 samples were included in the TCR-sequenced set, comprising 19 Ad26.COV2.S vaccine recipients, 5 placebo recipients and 8 SARS-CoV-2 convalescent individuals. Trial participants were randomized into five groups of five, in which low-dose or high-dose Ad26.COV2.S was given once or twice, or placebo was given on both occasions. Throughout the experiments and outcome assessment, investigators stayed blinded to trial group allocation. On the study overall, not on this receptor specifically: After vaccination, substantial breadth of spike-specific CD8+ and CD4+ T cell responses was reported. Compared with placebo recipients, Ad26.COV2.S recipients showed higher spike-specific TCR breadth (P = 0.0014). The study was not powered to compare responses between vaccine doses or regimens. Vaccine and placebo recipients had comparable non-spike TCR breadth, which fits with the vaccine containing only spike. The authors noted that the TCR breadth and depth analyses may have underestimated total T cell responses.

On this clone itself: No cognate antigen has been identified for it. Base-call qualities are not available, and no considerably larger clone is one nucleotide away.

TCRbeta CDR3 regions were sequenced with the immunoSEQ Assay. After extraction, genomic DNA underwent amplification by bias-controlled multiplex PCR, followed by high-throughput sequencing. Processing in the source paper ran as follows. To quantify the absolute abundance of each unique TCRbeta CDR3 region, sequences were collapsed and filtered. T cell fraction was estimated by normalizing TCRbeta template counts to usable DNA, which was measured by amplifying reference genes present in all nucleated cells. Repertoire TCRs were annotated as SARS-CoV-2-specific by exact matching of V gene, CDR3 amino acid sequence and J gene to a known reactive TCR set. The reference SARS-CoV-2 TCR set came from MIRA and was filtered for enrichment in COVID-19-positive ImmuneCODE repertoires, removing public or cross-reactive TCRs. Using the MIRA antigens, annotated TCRs were further analysed by specific ORF or by position within an ORF. Breadth was defined as annotated unique rearrangements over total unique productive rearrangements; depth was the summed frequency of those rearrangements. Two-sided Wilcoxon rank-sum tests were applied when comparing TCR breadth between groups. TCRdb took over this immuneACCESS table, retaining in-frame rearrangements with V and J assigned. Such tables are incomplete; in checked studies, under half of the missing clones stem from an unresolved V gene, and the remainder is unexplained. V and J calls and clone size are as listed in that table; D and trimming were resolved from the DNA. Present in this sample are about 400,000 clones, 88% of which were seen just once. Of the sample, about 4% is held by the ten largest clones.

This specimen's treatment or condition label, per the study, means: about 20 received Ad26.COV2.S at low or high dose, single or two shots; roughly five received placebo; per-sample allocation not given. For vaccine and placebo recipients, the sequenced repertoires came from samples collected on day 63 after the first injection. Cohort 1b enrolled 20 to 30 adults aged 18-55 years at a single site in Boston, USA, between 29 July and 7 August 2020. As a vaccine, Ad26.COV2.S was a replication-incompetent adenovirus type 26 vector that expressed a prefusion-stabilized SARS-CoV-2 spike protein derived from the original Wuhan strain. This receptor was taken from a person aged 18-60 years who received the Ad26.COV2.S COVID-19 vaccine or a placebo. The sequencing here drew on peripheral blood, taken in a trial of Ad26.COV2.S vaccine versus placebo.

The CDR3 region reads CAWRGRTGQGAITNEKLFF. At the DNA level, the sequence is TGTGCCTGGAGAGGACGCACGGGACAGGGGGCAATAACTAATGAAAAACTGTTTTTT. Recombination linked TRBV30 to TRBJ1-4; 12 bases in the junction line up with TRBD1. Trimming removed 3 bases from V and 1 base from J; the gene matches leave 12 bases unexplained. The germline V gene (reference sequence) supplies CDR1 GTSNPN and CDR2 SVGIG. There are 19 amino acids in the CDR3, from cysteine to phenylalanine inclusive. The kept DNA is CDR3 alone, 57 bases in frame from the first base.